A selection of T cell receptor beta chains follows, all from one sample in a study of T cells in Graves' hyperthyroidism and ophthalmopathy. Via MiXCR, TCRdb re-called the multiplex PCR reads, giving one row per CDR3 protein. The table shows hundreds of thousands of distinct CDR3 sequences, with over 10% occurring only once. The sequencing input was blood. These receptors were obtained from a woman aged 18 to 35 with Graves' hyperthyroidism. Both conserved end residues are part of each CDR3. D genes are given only for firm matches. Clone size is given for some rows only: seen once, a few or many times, or a class if the clone is expanded.

j_call clone_size v_call d_call cdr3_nt cdr3_aa
TRBJ2-7 many TRBV6-1 TRBD2 TGTGCCAGCAGAAGCGCCGGACTAGCGCAGACCTACGAGCAGTACTTC CASRSAGLAQTYEQYF
TRBJ2-1 NA TRBV9 TRBD2 TGTGCCAGCAGCGACGGACTAGCGGATAATGAGCAGTTCTTC CASSDGLADNEQFF
TRBJ2-2 many TRBV12-5 TRBD2 TGTGCTAGTGCCGAACTCGGAGGGACTAGCGGGAGTTGGGATAGGACCGGGGAGCTGTTTTTT CASAELGGTSGSWDRTGELFF
TRBJ1-1 NA TRBV4-2 NA TGTGCCAGCAGCCAACTTCAGGGACGCATGAACACTGAAGCTTTCTTT CASSQLQGRMNTEAFF
TRBJ2-7 many TRBV10-3 NA TGTGCCATCAGTGACTCCCGGTCCAGGGATAACTACGAGCAGTACTTC CAISDSRSRDNYEQYF
TRBJ1-1 many TRBV6-1 NA TGTGCCAGCAGCCCAGACAGTAACACTGAAGCTTTCTTT CASSPDSNTEAFF
TRBJ1-2 NA TRBV6-1 NA TGTGCCAGCAGTGCGGATCTCTACTATGGCTACACCTTC CASSADLYYGYTF
TRBJ1-4 NA TRBV12-3/TRBV12-4 TRBD1 TGTGCCAGCAGTTTAGGCAGGGGGAGTGAAAAACTGTTTTTT CASSLGRGSEKLFF
TRBJ2-1 many TRBV5-1 TRBD2 TGCGCCAGCAGCACCGGACTAGCGGGAGCAGGGGGCCATGAGCAGTTCTTC CASSTGLAGAGGHEQFF
TRBJ2-3 many TRBV2 TRBD1 TGTGCCAGCCCCGACAGGGCTAGCACAGATACGCAGTATTTT CASPDRASTDTQYF
TRBJ2-7 few TRBV28 TRBD2 TGTGCCAGCAGTTTTTCGGGGACTAGCGGGAGCTACGAGCAGTACTTC CASSFSGTSGSYEQYF
TRBJ1-1 many TRBV3-1 NA TGTGCCAGCAGCTCCCGAGGGGTCCTCATGAACACTGAAGCTTTCTTT CASSSRGVLMNTEAFF
TRBJ1-6 NA TRBV3-1 NA TGTGCCAGCAGCCAAGGGGGGGCCACCGGCTCACCCCTCCACTTT CASSQGGATGSPLHF
TRBJ1-1 many TRBV29-1 TRBD1 TGCAGCGTTCAGACAGGGGGGACTGAAGCTTTCTTT CSVQTGGTEAFF
TRBJ2-1 many TRBV5-5 NA TGTGCCAGCAGCTTCGGTGGTTCCTACAATGAGCAGTTCTTC CASSFGGSYNEQFF
TRBJ2-3 many TRBV20-1 TRBD2 TGCAGTGCTAGAGATGGCCTAGCGGGAGGGCTGCTCACAGATACGCAGTATTTT CSARDGLAGGLLTDTQYF
TRBJ1-1 few TRBV6-4 NA TGTGCCAGCAGTTACCAAGAGGGCTCCGCCACTGAAGCTTTCTTT CASSYQEGSATEAFF
TRBJ2-3 many TRBV5-6 NA TGTGCCAGCAGCTTGCAGTCCGGGGGAGATACGCAGTATTTT CASSLQSGGDTQYF
TRBJ2-1 few TRBV14 TRBD2 TGTGCCAGCAGCCAACCGACTAGCGTATCCTACGAGCAGTTCTTC CASSQPTSVSYEQFF
TRBJ2-7 many TRBV20-1 TRBD2 TGCAGTGCTACAGCCGCTGTCCGGGGGGTTGAGCAGTACTTC CSATAAVRGVEQYF
TRBJ2-1 many TRBV7-8 TRBD1 TGTGCCAGCAGCTTGAGGGACAGGGGTATCAATGAGCAGTTCTTC CASSLRDRGINEQFF
TRBJ1-2 many TRBV6-1 TRBD1 TGTGCCAGCAGGAAGGACAGGGGAGCTAACTATGGCTACACCTTC CASRKDRGANYGYTF
TRBJ2-5 NA TRBV12-3/TRBV12-4 TRBD2 TGTGCCAGCAGTGCGGGACTAGCGGGGGATCCTCAAGAGACCCAGTACTTC CASSAGLAGDPQETQYF
TRBJ1-2 many TRBV6-1 NA TGTGCCAGCAGTGAGTACAGCTTCTATGGCTACACCTTC CASSEYSFYGYTF
TRBJ1-1 many TRBV4-3 NA TGCGCCAGCAGCCAAGGACAGTTTAACACTGAAGCTTTCTTT CASSQGQFNTEAFF
TRBJ2-1 many TRBV6-1 TRBD2 TGTGCCAGCCTACTAGCGGGGGGACCCAATGAGCAGTTCTTC CASLLAGGPNEQFF
TRBJ1-3 many TRBV18 TRBD1 TGTGCCAGCTCACCACGGACAGGGCACTCTGGAAACACCATATATTTT CASSPRTGHSGNTIYF
TRBJ2-7 NA TRBV24-1 NA TGTGCCACCAGCCGAGGACAGTCCTACGAGCAGTACTTC CATSRGQSYEQYF
TRBJ2-5 many TRBV9 TRBD1 TGTGCCAGCAGCGAACAGGGGCAAGAGACCCAGTACTTC CASSEQGQETQYF
TRBJ1-2 NA TRBV6-5 NA TGTGCCAGCAGTTACTCGGGCCTCGTCTATGGCTACACCTTC CASSYSGLVYGYTF
TRBJ2-5 few TRBV19 NA TGTGCCAGTAGTAGAAGGTGGGGGGAGACCCAGTACTTC CASSRRWGETQYF
TRBJ2-2 many TRBV7-9 NA TGTGCCAGCAGCAGCAGTAGGACCGGGGAGCTGTTTTTT CASSSSRTGELFF
TRBJ1-5 NA TRBV10-1 NA TGCGCCAGCAGTGAGTCGACTCATAGCCTCTACAATCAGCCCCAGCATTTT CASSESTHSLYNQPQHF
TRBJ2-1 many TRBV28 NA TGTGCCAGCAGTTTATCAGGTAGCTTAGCCTACAATGAGCAGTTCTTC CASSLSGSLAYNEQFF
TRBJ1-4 many TRBV12-3/TRBV12-4 NA TGTGCCAGCACCCAGCCGAACAATGAAAAACTGTTTTTT CASTQPNNEKLFF
TRBJ2-7 few TRBV19 NA TGTGCCAGTAGTATAGCGGAAACCTACGAGCAGTGCTTC CASSIAETYEQCF
TRBJ2-7 few TRBV30 NA TGTGCCTGGGTCTTGAGGGGAACCTACGAGCAGTACTTC CAWVLRGTYEQYF
TRBJ2-5 NA TRBV5-6 TRBD1 TGTGCCAGCAGCCTATTGACAGGGGTGGAGGAGACCCAGTACTTC CASSLLTGVEETQYF
TRBJ2-7 many TRBV9 TRBD1 TGTGCCAGCAGCGTAGAAGACAGGGGGGTAGGCGAGCAGTACTTC CASSVEDRGVGEQYF
TRBJ1-5 many TRBV20-1 TRBD1 TGCAGTGCCGCCCGGACAGGGGGCTATCAGCCCCAGCATTTT CSAARTGGYQPQHF
TRBJ2-5 many TRBV20-1 TRBD2 TGCAGTGCCCCCCCTAGCGGGAGGGAGACCCAGTACTTC CSAPPSGRETQYF
TRBJ1-1 many TRBV5-1 NA TGCGCCAGCAGCTTGGTGGGGGGGCAGGCTGAAGCTTTCTTT CASSLVGGQAEAFF
TRBJ1-2 NA TRBV7-8 NA TGTGCCAGCAGCTTAAGCACGAATTATGGCTACACCTTC CASSLSTNYGYTF
TRBJ1-4 many TRBV7-2 NA TGTGCCAGCAGCTTAGGTTCCAGAATTTTTAATGAAAAACTGTTTTTT CASSLGSRIFNEKLFF
TRBJ2-7 many TRBV24-1 NA TGTGCCACCAGTGATAACATTGACGGTACCTACGAGCAGTACTTC CATSDNIDGTYEQYF
TRBJ1-5 NA TRBV2 NA TGTGCGAGCGCTGATTCCCGGGCGATAGTACAGCCCCAGCATTTT CASADSRAIVQPQHF
TRBJ2-4 many TRBV4-3 TRBD2 TGCGCCAGCAGCCAAGGGACTAGCGGGGTCATTCAGTACTTC CASSQGTSGVIQYF
TRBJ2-3 many TRBV6-1 TRBD2 TGTGCCAGCAGTACGCCCGGGGGGGGAAGCACAGATACGCAGTATTTT CASSTPGGGSTDTQYF
TRBJ2-7 many TRBV12-3/TRBV12-4 NA TGTGCCAGCAGTTTCACCAGAAACTACGAGCAGTACTTC CASSFTRNYEQYF
TRBJ2-4 many TRBV7-2 NA TGTGCCAGCAGCTTAGCGAGGGAGAGCATTCAGTACTTC CASSLARESIQYF
TRBJ1-4 many TRBV2 NA TGTGCCAGCAGGACAGAAAGGGGAACGGGCGAAAAACTGTTTTTT CASRTERGTGEKLFF
TRBJ1-4 many TRBV2 TRBD1 TGTGCCAGCAGGGATCGTACTCACCGGGACAGTGCCGAAAAACTGTTTTTT CASRDRTHRDSAEKLFF
TRBJ2-2 many TRBV6-1 NA TGTGCCAGCACTCTTCAGGGGGGCCTGAACACCGGGGAGCTGTTTTTT CASTLQGGLNTGELFF